This TCR beta chain was identified in a study of graft-versus-host responses after intestinal transplantation. Overall study context: Isolated intestinal, liver-intestinal, or multivisceral transplants were what recipients had. Induction using anti-thymocyte globulin, followed by tacrolimus and steroids for about three years, was given to all recipients. Overall study results and limits: Researchers found peak circulating GvH clone levels linked to early post-transplant HvG declines. Detection of GvH clones occurred in recipient marrow, and some had their first appearance in ileum or blood.

The germline V gene encodes CDR1 MDHEN and CDR2 SYDVKM. The length of the CDR3 is 15 residues. The germline V and J ends were trimmed by 3 bases and 7 bases, with 16 bases remaining between them. Only in-frame clones appear in the TCRdb table, and some are missing; sequencing was by immunoSEQ multiplex PCR. Among about 130,000 clones listed, around nine tenths were seen once. In the case of this clone: Antigen specificity is unknown.

The clonotype originates from a human donor who received an intestinal transplant. The chain carries TRBV28 and TRBJ2-4, with D perhaps assigned TRBD1 or TRBD2 (5 bases each). Here the sequenced sample was unstimulated CD4+ T cells sorted from spleen or lymph node cells, taken before intestinal transplant. Here the CDR3 reads CASSFRGLQGNIQYF. The CDR3 region has the DNA TGTGCCAGCAGTTTTCGGGGCCTTCAAGGCAACATTCAGTACTTC.